One and the same sample provided the 21 T cell receptor beta chains below, sequenced in a study of cytomegalovirus exposure and HLA in healthy donors. Repertoires were generated with immunoSEQ multiplex PCR, while TCRdb's copy carries only in-frame clones and drops some. Among approximately 280,000 clones listed, 86% were seen once. Input material: PBMCs. The receptor source for this set is a woman under 30 in good health and CMV-seronegative.

The chain has TRBV10-3 and TRBJ1-1; D is possibly TRBD1 (5 bases). V lost 3 bases, J lost 3 bases, and 5 bases lay in between. The CDR3 totals 12 residues. The germline V gene encodes CDR1 ENHRY and CDR2 SYGVKD. The CDR3, as DNA: TGTGCCATCAGTGACAGGGACACTGAAGCTTTCTTT. This gives the protein CAISDRDTEAFF.

This chain uses TRBV6-5 with TRBJ1-5, with D hard to call. CDR1 is MNHEY, CDR2 SVGAGI, per germline. The V and J ends lost 8 bases and 0 bases respectively, with 8 bases between them. CDR3 length: 13 residues. The CDR3 sequence is CASAADSNQPQHF. The CDR3 coding sequence is TGTGCCAGCGCGGCCGATAGCAATCAGCCCCAGCATTTT.

The chain employs TRBV20-1 and TRBJ2-7; no definite D call. The germline V gene has CDR1 DFQATT and CDR2 SNEGSKA (reference sequence). The CDR3 has 11 amino acids. The V end lost 5 bases, the J end lost 5 bases, and 10 bases lay between the germline ends. This CDR3 is CSAEEIHEQYF. CDR3 DNA: TGCAGTGCTGAAGAGATCCACGAGCAGTACTTC.

This clone was counted between two and nine times. The rearrangement links TRBV28 to TRBJ1-6; possibly TRBD1 for D (6 bases). The CDR3 is 12 residues long. Germline CDR1 is MDHEN and CDR2 is SYDVKM. Trimming took off 10 bases at V and 9 bases at J, with 13 bases between the two ends. The CDR3 sequence: CATTGLRSPLHF. The CDR3 coding sequence is TGTGCCACCACAGGGTTACGTTCACCCCTCCACTTT.

The CDR3 loop reads CASSLLHLSDQPQHF. CDR3 nucleotides: TGTGCCAGCTCACTCTTACACCTGAGCGATCAGCCCCAGCATTTT. The chain employs TRBV18 and TRBJ1-5; D unclear. V was trimmed by 4 bases and J by 5 bases, leaving 15 bases between them. This CDR3 has 15 amino acids. Germline assignment: CDR1 KGHSH and CDR2 LQKENI.

The genes are TRBV6-6 and TRBJ2-1; possibly TRBD2 for D (7 bases). Germline CDR1 is MNHNY and CDR2 is SVGAGI (reference sequence). The V and J ends lost 2 bases and 9 bases respectively, with 17 bases between them. The CDR3 consists of 15 residues. The CDR3 protein is CASSYGGGARGEQFF. CDR3 coding DNA: TGTGCCAGCAGTTACGGCGGGGGAGCCAGGGGTGAGCAGTTCTTC.

The chain joins TRBV7-2 to TRBJ2-7; 11 positions match TRBD2. The V segment lost 4 bases and the J segment 3 bases; nucleotides outside the gene matches: 2. Germline V gene lookup returns CDR1 SGHTA and CDR2 FQGNSA. The CDR3 loop spans 14 amino acids. The CDR3 bases are TGTGCCAGCAGCTCTAGCGGGGGGCGCTACGAGCAGTACTTC. Its translation is CASSSSGGRYEQYF.

The chain couples TRBV5-6 to TRBJ1-6; D is unresolved. Trimming pared 0 bases from V and 1 base from J, leaving 14 bases between. CDR3 length equals 18 residues. Germline V gene data show CDR1 as SGHDT and CDR2 as YYEEEE. The CDR3, as DNA: TGTGCCAGCAGCTTGGAACGTTCCATGGCATCCTATAATTCACCCCTCCACTTT. Protein sequence: CASSLERSMASYNSPLHF.

Written as DNA, the CDR3 is TGTGCCAGCAGAGCGACTAGCGGGAGGGCCAGTTCTGGGGCCAACGTCCTGACTTTC. Its translation: CASRATSGRASSGANVLTF. The gene calls are TRBV2 and TRBJ2-6; TRBD2 matches at 14 bases. J was trimmed by 1 base and V by 6 bases; bases with no gene match: 8. CDR3 length: 19 residues. The germline V gene has CDR1 SNHLY and CDR2 FYNNEI.

The chain uses TRBV7-6 and TRBJ1-2, with D uncertain. With 3 bases removed from V and 2 bases from J, the gap between germline ends came to 7 bases. The length of the CDR3 is 13 residues. Looked up from germline, CDR1 is SGHVS and CDR2 is FNYEAQ. CDR3 region: CASSLGRNYGYTF. CDR3 DNA sequence: TGTGCCAGCAGCTTGGGCAGAAACTATGGCTACACCTTC.

The gene calls are TRBV7-6 and TRBJ1-2; 7 bases are shared with TRBD1. V shed 5 bases, J shed 6 bases, and the junction held 6 bases outside the gene matches. The CDR3 consists of 13 residues. The germline V gene has CDR1 SGHVS and CDR2 FNYEAQ. Here the CDR3 reads CASSRQGVNGYTF. In DNA, the CDR3 is TGTGCCAGCAGCCGACAGGGAGTTAATGGCTACACCTTC.

Turning to this clone: The junction does not match germline at one end; this may be a read error. This sequence joins TRBV5-4 and TRBJ1-1; weak D call: TRBD1 (5 bases). This CDR3 comprises 12 residues. Germline lookup yields CDR1 SGHNT and CDR2 YYREEE (reference sequence). CDR3 protein: CASSFSGTEAFF. As DNA, the CDR3 is TGTGCCAGCAGCTTTTCCGGGACTGAGGCTTTCTTT.

This chain's CDR3 is CASSFGQGGTDTQYF. The CDR3 DNA reads TGCGCCAGCAGCTTTGGGCAGGGGGGAACAGATACGCAGTATTTT. The chain links TRBV5-1 to TRBJ2-3; a weak D match, TRBD1 (7 bases). The CDR3 sequence is 15 residues long. Between the trimmed V and J ends, which lost 2 bases and 3 bases, there was a span of 13 bases. CDR1 and CDR2 (germline): SGHRS, YFSETQ.

The chain couples TRBV4-3 to TRBJ1-2; D perhaps matches TRBD1 (6 bases). Germline CDR1 reads LGHNA; CDR2 reads YSLEER. Trimming pared 4 bases from V and 3 bases from J, leaving 21 bases between. The CDR3 length is 17 residues. The CDR3 DNA sequence: TGCGCCAGCAGCCCGTACGGGGACAATGGTCCCCACTATGGCTACACCTTC. Translated, it gives CASSPYGDNGPHYGYTF.

The chain is built from TRBV10-2 and TRBJ2-7; D is perhaps TRBD2 (6 bases). Trimming took off 3 bases at V and 2 bases at J, with 20 bases between the two ends. Germline V lookup: CDR1 WSHSY, CDR2 SAAADI. This CDR3 spans 17 amino acids. CDR3 bases: TGCGCCAGCAGTGAAGGACCCTTAGCGGTCCACACCTACGAGCAGTACTTC. Protein: CASSEGPLAVHTYEQYF.

CDR3: CASSLVTGAMWGTEAFF. In nucleotides, the CDR3 is TGTGCCAGCAGCCTAGTCACAGGGGCGATGTGGGGCACTGAAGCTTTCTTT. This chain connects TRBV5-4 to TRBJ1-1; 7 bases match TRBD1. This CDR3 region has 17 residues. V dropped 4 bases and J dropped 4; count of bases not matched to a gene: 16. Germline-derived CDR1 and CDR2 are SGHNT and YYREEE (reference sequence).

The count of this clone is one. This chain connects TRBV11-2 to TRBJ2-7; D is undetermined. Germline V CDR1 and CDR2: SGHAT, FQNNGV. V lost 1 base to trimming and J lost 4 bases, with 8 bases between them. This CDR3 is built from 13 residues. CDR3 in DNA: TGTGCCAGCAGCTTAGTGAGCAATTACGAGCAGTACTTC. Its translation: CASSLVSNYEQYF.

The rearrangement links TRBV7-8 to TRBJ1-2; no reliable D call. This CDR3 is built from 14 residues. Trimming took off 5 bases at V and 1 base at J, with 11 bases between the two ends. The germline V gene encodes CDR1 SGHVS and CDR2 FQNEAQ. Here the CDR3 reads CASSPGFDNYGYTF. DNA for the CDR3: TGTGCCAGCAGCCCAGGATTTGATAACTATGGCTACACCTTC.

The DNA of the CDR3 is TGTGCCAGCAGTGGCCCCCGCACTAGCGGGAGTGTCTGGAATGAGCAGTTCTTC. It specifies CASSGPRTSGSVWNEQFF. This chain connects TRBV2 to TRBJ2-1; TRBD2 agrees at 11 bases. The CDR3 consists of 18 residues. With V trimmed by 4 bases and J by 7 bases, 15 bases remained unmatched. CDR1 SNHLY and CDR2 FYNNEI come from the germline V gene.

This clone has a handful of counts. The V call is TRBV29-1, the J call TRBJ1-2, with 7 bases identical to TRBD1. Looked up from germline, CDR1 is SQVTM and CDR2 is ANQGSEA. The CDR3 length is 12 residues. The V and J ends lost 7 bases and 5 bases, in that order; junction bases with no gene match: 7. In DNA form, the CDR3 reads TGCAGCGCCGGACAGGCCCTATATGGCTACACCTTC. It encodes CSAGQALYGYTF.

The chain is built from TRBV30 and TRBJ2-7; 11 positions agree with TRBD1. The germline V gene encodes CDR1 GTSNPN and CDR2 SVGIG (reference sequence). J was trimmed by 6 bases and V by 5 bases; bases with no gene match: 9. There are 14 residues in the CDR3. The chain's CDR3 is CAWDAGTGGGEQYF. As DNA, the CDR3 is TGTGCCTGGGATGCCGGGACAGGGGGAGGCGAGCAGTACTTC.